This is a list of T cell receptor beta chains from one sample in a study of molecular identifiers for immune sequencing clone quantification. TCRdb reprocessed the PCR reads via MiXCR and lists one record per CDR3 protein. The profile covers approximately 630,000 distinct CDR3 sequences, with 25% appearing a single time and 0.78% taken by the ten largest. The material sequenced was naive CD8+ T cells from blood, with Jurkat cell RNA spiked in. All receptors derive from a human donor in good health. Some libraries in this study had Jurkat cell RNA spiked in. Both conserved end residues are part of each CDR3. The D gene is left open where the match is weak. Clone size, where shown, is once, few, many, or a class for clones that have expanded.

DNA,CDR3,D,size,J,V
TGTGCCAGCAGTTACGGGGGCAGGATCCAAGAGACCCAGTACTTC,CASSYGGRIQETQYF,.,few,TRBJ2-5,TRBV6-5
TGTGCCAGCGGGGCGGCGGGAGGGGAAGAGACCCAGTACTTC,CASGAAGGEETQYF,TRBD2,few,TRBJ2-5,TRBV12-3/TRBV12-4
TGTGCTAGTGCTCCGGACAGGGGCGACGAGCAGTACTTC,CASAPDRGDEQYF,TRBD1,.,TRBJ2-7,TRBV12-5
TGTGCCAGCAGCGTAGCCTCCTCCATGGCTAATGAAAAACTGTTTTTT,CASSVASSMANEKLFF,.,many,TRBJ1-4,TRBV9
TGCGCCAGCAGCCAAGTTTTCGGAAGGACCCACGAGCAGTACTTC,CASSQVFGRTHEQYF,.,few,TRBJ2-7,TRBV4-3
TGTGCCAGCATGGGGATGGCAGACGTAAATGAAAAACTGTTTTTT,CASMGMADVNEKLFF,.,few,TRBJ1-4,TRBV6-2/TRBV6-3
TGTGCCAGCAGTCCCGGGTTCAGTGTATATTCACCCCTCCACTTT,CASSPGFSVYSPLHF,.,few,TRBJ1-6,TRBV12-3/TRBV12-4
TGTGCCAGCAGTATAGAGTGGAACACCGGGGAGCTGTTTTTT,CASSIEWNTGELFF,.,few,TRBJ2-2,TRBV12-3/TRBV12-4
TGCGCCAGCAGCCAAGATTGGGCGGACAGGGTTCGAGGCTGCACCTTC,CASSQDWADRVRGCTF,TRBD1,.,TRBJ1-2,TRBV4-3
TGTGCCAGCAGCGAAATCGATGCGGGCATTCAAGAGACCCAGTACTTC,CASSEIDAGIQETQYF,.,few,TRBJ2-5,TRBV7-9
TGTGCCAGTAGTATCCCGGGAGTGGTTTACGAGCAGTACTTC,CASSIPGVVYEQYF,.,few,TRBJ2-7,TRBV19
TGCGCCAGCAGCCAAGAGGAACAGTACACCGGGGAGCTGTTTTTT,CASSQEEQYTGELFF,.,many,TRBJ2-2,TRBV4-1
TGTGCCAGCAGCCCGGGACTAGCGGGAGTCGCCACAGATACGCAGTATTTT,CASSPGLAGVATDTQYF,TRBD2,many,TRBJ2-3,TRBV7-6
TGTGCCAGTAGTAACGACCTTACCCACAATGAGCAGTTCTTC,CASSNDLTHNEQFF,.,many,TRBJ2-1,TRBV19
TGTGCCAGCACTGTAGAGCCTAGTTTAGTGGGCTACGAGCAGTACTTC,CASTVEPSLVGYEQYF,.,once,TRBJ2-7,TRBV2
TGTGCCAGCGGCTTTTTACTAGCGGGGGGGCCTCGAGAGACCCAGTACTTC,CASGFLLAGGPRETQYF,TRBD2,.,TRBJ2-5,TRBV7-9
TGTGCCAGCAGTGAAAATATTGGGGGCGCCCCGACTAATGAAAAACTGTTTTTT,CASSENIGGAPTNEKLFF,.,few,TRBJ1-4,TRBV6-1
TGTGCCAGCAGTGATAGGGACAACTCCTACGAGCAGTACTTC,CASSDRDNSYEQYF,.,few,TRBJ2-7,TRBV2
TGTGCCAGCAGCACCACAGGGAGTAGCAATCAGCCCCAGCATTTT,CASSTTGSSNQPQHF,.,many,TRBJ1-5,TRBV27
TGTGCCAGCAGTCATAGGACACTCGACTACACCTTC,CASSHRTLDYTF,.,many,TRBJ1-2,TRBV12-3/TRBV12-4